The present entry profiles one T cell receptor (beta chain) with its context. Its matching antigen is unknown. TCRdb re-derived calls from the RT-PCR reads in MiXCR, one entry per CDR3 protein. The data hold about 530,000 distinct CDR3 sequences, with 10% to 15% observed a single time. The data originate from a study of response to subunit inactivated influenza vaccine. Study results and limitations: There was a suggestion from the authors that each seasonal influenza vaccination recruits few new T cells.

The input for sequencing was PBMCs from blood, taken about 40 days after vaccination. This receptor was taken from a man aged 50-59 years who received an inactivated influenza vaccine.

The CDR3 loop reads CASSDRAGLAATQGGEQFF. In DNA, the CDR3 is TGTGCCAGCAGCGACCGGGCGGGACTAGCGGCGACCCAAGGGGGTGAGCAGTTCTTC. V usage is TRBV9 and J usage is TRBJ2-1; TRBD2 matches 11 bases. CDR1 is SGDLS, CDR2 YYNGEE, per germline. Trimming took 3 bases from V and 9 from J; bases not matched to a gene: 20. The CDR3 extends over 19 amino acids. Full variable domain (remainder filled in from reference TRBV9 and TRBJ2-1): DSGVTQTPKHLITATGQRVTLRCSPRSGDLSVYWYQQSLDQGLQFLIQYYNGEERAKGNILERFSAQQFPDLHSELNLSSLELGDSALYFCASSDRAGLAATQGGEQFFGPGTRLTVL.